The sequence of this TCR beta chain was determined in a study of blood T cell repertoires in COVID-19 (dated by TCRdb to between 2020 and 2021). Study-wide context: Collaborator samples came from the United States, Italy and Spain and covered acute and convalescent phases of COVID-19. The prospective study material was composed of cDNA or gDNA derived from T cells, B-cell-depleted T cells, or PBMCs. The dataset comprised deeply sampled blood TCRbeta repertoires from subjects exposed to, actively infected with, or recovered from COVID-19. The repertoires were released in a freely available public database intended as a resource for research on the immune response to SARS-CoV-2. Samples came from the ongoing ImmuneRACE study (first 160 participants) plus 1,254 subjects from 6 global collaborators. Nearly every sample came with metadata listing a de-identified subject ID, COVID-19 status, age in years and sex. HLA class I and class II types, where available, came from metadata supplied by the sample provider rather than from assay-based typing. Study-level results and caveats: Clinical and demographic metadata were provided uncurated, with the amount varying by source and participant.

One collaborating source in Seattle enrolled patients while the patients were actively infected and followed the patients over time throughout the course of disease. Collaborating institutions collected whole blood in K2EDTA tubes following their own protocols. For TCRbeta analysis, collaborator samples were shipped as frozen whole blood, as isolated PBMCs, or as DNA extracted from either sample type. The immunoSEQ Assay, a bias-controlled multiplex PCR, was used to amplify TCRbeta CDR3 regions from genomic DNA. Under the source paper's analysis protocol: The number of nucleated cells in each sample was estimated by amplification of reference gene primers within the assay. To quantify the absolute abundance of each unique TCRbeta CDR3 rearrangement, sequence reads were collapsed and filtered. For each sample, productive Simpson clonality was calculated by taking the square root of Simpson's diversity index across productive rearrangements. The table comes from immuneACCESS by way of TCRdb, which keeps in-frame sequences with V and J called. Part of the clones is missing from these tables; in studies checked, under half for an unresolved V gene and the rest for unknown reasons. V, J and clone size reflect that table, while D and trimming were determined from the DNA. This sample has over 200,000 clones in its table, and around 80% of those were observed once. Around 7.8% of the sample is in the top ten clones.

Regarding this clone: This receptor's antigen is unknown. Base quality data are lacking; no much larger clone is found one base away.

The germline V gene (reference sequence) yields MNHEY for CDR1 and SMNVEV for CDR2. Spanning cysteine to phenylalanine, the CDR3 consists of 17 amino acids. The entry retains the CDR3 DNA only, 51 bases that are in frame from base 1. V loses 5 bases at its end and J loses 9 bases; junction bases beyond the gene matches: 10. The sample consisted of peripheral blood. This sequence uses TRBV27 and TRBJ2-1, and 16 bases in between align with TRBD2. This sequence originates from an elderly woman with COVID-19, enrolled during active disease. The bases are TGTGCCAGCAGTAAAGGGACTAGCGGGAGGGCAGCTGGTGAGCAGTTCTTC. Its translation is CASSKGTSGRAAGEQFF.